These T cell receptor beta chains were read from a single sample in a study of long-term antiretroviral therapy in people with HIV. TCRdb's table, derived via immunoSEQ multiplex PCR, lists solely in-frame clones and lacks some. The data show 35,000 or so clones, under 90% seen once. The material was unsorted PBMCs, obtained 0.4 years before starting antiretroviral therapy. These receptors all stem from a man between 18 and 29 years old with HIV. The CDR3 runs from the conserved cysteine through the conserved F or W. Fields, in order: J gene, D gene, V gene, clone size, CDR3 protein, CDR3 DNA. D genes are given only for firm matches. The listing skips clone size in some rows; elsewhere it reads once, few, many or a size class.

TRBJ2-2	-	TRBV7-3	-	CASSLLDGNTGELFF	TGTGCCAGCAGCTTACTGGACGGGAACACCGGGGAGCTGTTTTTT
TRBJ1-5	TRBD1	TRBV2	few	CASSGGQGHSNQPQHF	TGTGCCAGCAGTGGCGGACAGGGCCATAGCAATCAGCCCCAGCATTTT
TRBJ1-2	-	TRBV5-1	-	CASSLAEANYGYTF	TGCGCCAGCAGCCTCGCAGAAGCTAACTATGGCTACACCTTC
TRBJ2-2	TRBD1	TRBV10-3	-	CAISDFDRAANTGELFF	TGTGCCATCAGTGATTTCGACAGGGCCGCGAACACCGGGGAGCTGTTTTTT
TRBJ2-3	-	TRBV7-3	-	CASSPAGPGVTQYF	TGTGCCAGCAGCCCGGCGGGCCCTGGGGTTACGCAGTATTTT
TRBJ2-7	TRBD1	TRBV27	-	CASSLSRTGIPYEQYF	TGTGCCAGCAGTTTATCGCGGACAGGGATTCCCTACGAGCAGTACTTC
TRBJ1-2	-	TRBV6-5	-	CASKQLRGGSYGYTF	TGTGCCAGTAAACAGCTCAGGGGTGGAAGCTATGGCTACACCTTC
TRBJ2-5	TRBD2	TRBV9	once	CASSVAGGAGGGETQYF	TGTGCCAGCAGCGTAGCTGGTGGCGCGGGAGGGGGGGAGACCCAGTACTTC
TRBJ2-3	TRBD2	TRBV10-3	-	CAISDLAGSPSTDTQYF	TGTGCCATCAGTGACCTAGCGGGGTCCCCTAGCACAGATACGCAGTATTTT
TRBJ2-1	-	TRBV4-3	-	CASSLRRGKDNEQFF	TGCGCCAGCAGCCTCAGACGAGGGAAGGACAATGAGCAGTTCTTC
TRBJ2-1	TRBD2	TRBV15	once	CATSRGGTSGTNEQFF	TGTGCCACCAGCAGAGGCGGGACTAGCGGGACCAATGAGCAGTTCTTC
TRBJ2-5	TRBD2	TRBV6-6	-	CASRDPSGGAKETQYF	TGTGCCAGCAGGGACCCTAGCGGGGGGGCGAAAGAGACCCAGTACTTC
TRBJ1-5	-	TRBV7-9	-	CASSYAGDHQPQHF	TGTGCCAGCAGCTACGCCGGGGACCATCAGCCCCAGCATTTT
TRBJ2-7	-	TRBV19	-	CASSTHTGTNSYEQYF	TGTGCCAGTAGTACACATACAGGAACGAACTCCTACGAGCAGTACTTC
TRBJ1-3	-	TRBV5-6	-	CASSLGSGADTIYF	TGTGCCAGCAGCTTGGGTTCGGGGGCCGACACCATATATTTT
TRBJ2-3	-	TRBV5-5	-	CASSQHTGSDTQYF	TGTGCCAGCAGCCAGCACACAGGGTCCGATACGCAGTATTTT
TRBJ1-1	-	TRBV10-3	-	CAIPETNTEAFF	TGTGCCATCCCCGAAACGAACACTGAAGCTTTCTTT
TRBJ1-5	-	TRBV28	few	CASSFPPIYSNQPQHF	TGTGCCAGCAGTTTCCCCCCTATTTATAGCAATCAGCCCCAGCATTTT
TRBJ1-5	-	TRBV6-5	-	CASSYRDNQPQHF	TGTGCCAGCAGTTATAGGGACAACCAGCCCCAGCATTTT
TRBJ2-3	TRBD1	TRBV5-1	-	CASSLGQGGDTQYF	TGCGCCAGCAGCCTTGGACAGGGAGGAGATACGCAGTATTTT
TRBJ2-3	TRBD2	TRBV7-2	-	CASSTDSGGTDTQYF	TGTGCCAGCAGCACCGATAGCGGGGGGACAGATACGCAGTATTTT
TRBJ2-5	TRBD1	TRBV5-4	once	CASSLMDLGTAETQYF	TGTGCCAGCAGCTTGATGGACCTGGGGACAGCAGAGACCCAGTACTTC
TRBJ2-1	-	TRBV9	-	CASSLELVASYNEQFF	TGTGCCAGCAGCCTAGAGTTGGTCGCCTCCTACAATGAGCAGTTCTTC
TRBJ1-4	TRBD1	TRBV5-8	-	CASSSILGQGFEKLFF	TGTGCCAGCAGCTCTATCCTGGGACAGGGCTTTGAAAAACTGTTTTTT
TRBJ1-6	-	TRBV6-4	-	CASSDGRDGNSPLHF	TGTGCCAGCAGTGACGGGAGGGACGGTAATTCACCCCTCCACTTT
TRBJ1-1	TRBD1	TRBV28	-	CASRGQGMYTEAFF	TGTGCCAGCAGGGGACAGGGAATGTATACTGAAGCTTTCTTT
TRBJ2-7	TRBD1	TRBV6-5	-	CAKGKPGQGYEQYF	TGTGCCAAAGGAAAACCGGGACAGGGATACGAGCAGTACTTC
TRBJ1-1	-	TRBV18	-	CASSNLGTQNTEAFF	TGTGCCAGCTCCAACCTTGGGACGCAAAACACTGAAGCTTTCTTT
TRBJ2-7	-	TRBV11-2	-	CASSLEPGGEQYF	TGTGCCAGCAGCTTAGAACCTGGGGGCGAGCAGTACTTC
TRBJ2-7	TRBD1	TRBV6-6	once	CASSWTGYYEQYF	TGTGCCAGCAGTTGGACAGGGTACTACGAGCAGTACTTC
TRBJ2-7	-	TRBV5-6	-	CASSLGGGEQYF	TGTGCCAGCAGCTTGGGTGGGGGCGAGCAGTACTTC
TRBJ1-1	TRBD1	TRBV6-5	-	CASSPGTGYTEAFF	TGTGCCAGCAGTCCCGGGACAGGGTACACTGAAGCTTTCTTT
TRBJ2-3	TRBD2	TRBV11-2	-	CASSRLAGGPTTQYF	TGTGCCAGCAGCCGCTTAGCGGGGGGCCCGACTACGCAGTATTTT
TRBJ1-2	-	TRBV14	-	CASSQVGRLSNYGYTF	TGTGCCAGCAGCCAAGTCGGGCGCTTATCTAACTATGGCTACACCTTC
TRBJ1-1	-	TRBV6-5	-	CATSRGPNTEAFF	TGTGCCACCTCGAGGGGCCCGAACACTGAAGCTTTCTTT
TRBJ2-2	-	TRBV7-6	few	CASSLGETGELFF	TGTGCCAGCAGCTTAGGGGAAACCGGGGAGCTGTTTTTT
TRBJ1-3	-	TRBV7-9	-	CASSLPREGMPSGNTIYF	TGTGCCAGCAGCTTACCACGGGAGGGGATGCCGTCTGGAAACACCATATATTTT
TRBJ2-3	-	TRBV27	-	CASSLSLGRRTDTQYF	TGTGCCAGCAGTTTATCCCTCGGCCGGAGGACAGATACGCAGTATTTT
TRBJ2-1	TRBD2	TRBV5-1	-	CASSDGTSGGATNEQFF	TGCGCCAGCAGCGATGGGACTAGCGGGGGGGCGACCAATGAGCAGTTCTTC
TRBJ2-7	TRBD1	TRBV19	-	CASSIGQGIVYEQYF	TGTGCCAGTAGTATAGGACAGGGAATAGTCTACGAGCAGTACTTC
TRBJ2-7	TRBD1	TRBV7-8	-	CASSLGNGAQGFSYEQYF	TGTGCCAGCAGCCTTGGGAATGGAGCACAGGGGTTTAGCTACGAGCAGTACTTC
TRBJ2-2	-	TRBV2	-	CASSETGELFF	TGTGCCAGCAGTGAAACCGGGGAGCTGTTTTTT
TRBJ1-1	-	TRBV19	-	CASQLGPWINTEAFF	TGTGCCAGTCAGCTCGGGCCGTGGATTAACACTGAAGCTTTCTTT
TRBJ2-3	-	TRBV5-5	-	CASSPSGTDTQYF	TGTGCCAGCAGCCCTTCAGGCACAGATACGCAGTATTTT
TRBJ1-3	-	TRBV13	-	CASSLGSGNTIYF	TGTGCCAGCAGCTTAGGGAGTGGAAACACCATATATTTT